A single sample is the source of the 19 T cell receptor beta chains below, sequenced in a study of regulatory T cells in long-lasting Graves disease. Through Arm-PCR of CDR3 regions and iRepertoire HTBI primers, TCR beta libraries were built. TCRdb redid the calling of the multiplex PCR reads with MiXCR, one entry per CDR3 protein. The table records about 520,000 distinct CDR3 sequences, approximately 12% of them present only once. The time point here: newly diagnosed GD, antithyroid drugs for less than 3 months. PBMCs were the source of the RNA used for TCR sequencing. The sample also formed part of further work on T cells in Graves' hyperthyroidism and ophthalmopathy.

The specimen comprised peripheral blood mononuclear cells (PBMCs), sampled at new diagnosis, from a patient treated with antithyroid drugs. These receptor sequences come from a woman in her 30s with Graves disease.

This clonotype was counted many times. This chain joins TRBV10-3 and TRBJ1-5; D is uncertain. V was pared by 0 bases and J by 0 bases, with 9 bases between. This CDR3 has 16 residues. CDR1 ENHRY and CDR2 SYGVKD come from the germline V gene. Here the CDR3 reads CAISESQGNSNQPQHF. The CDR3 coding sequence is TGTGCCATCAGTGAGTCGCAAGGTAATAGCAATCAGCCCCAGCATTTT.

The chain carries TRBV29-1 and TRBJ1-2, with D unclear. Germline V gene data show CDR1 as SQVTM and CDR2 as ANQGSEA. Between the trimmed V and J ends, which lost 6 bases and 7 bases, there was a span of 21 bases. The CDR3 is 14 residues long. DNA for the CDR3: TGCAGCGTCCGTGCCCCCCCGATAGGTAGTGGCTACACCTTC. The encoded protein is CSVRAPPIGSGYTF.

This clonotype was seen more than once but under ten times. The CDR3 nucleotides read TGTGCCACCAGAGGGGGACTGCCGAGGGAGACCCAGTACTTC. Its protein product is CATRGGLPRETQYF. The chain uses TRBV15 and TRBJ2-5, with D perhaps being TRBD1 or TRBD2 (6 bases each). V shed 6 bases and J shed 5 bases, with 16 bases lying between them. Germline values: CDR1 LNHNV, CDR2 YYDKDF (reference sequence). The CDR3 covers 14 residues.

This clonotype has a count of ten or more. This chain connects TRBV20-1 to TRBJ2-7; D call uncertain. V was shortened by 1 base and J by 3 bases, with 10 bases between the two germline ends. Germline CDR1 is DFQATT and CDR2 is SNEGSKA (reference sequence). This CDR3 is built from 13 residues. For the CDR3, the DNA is TGCAGTGCTAGAGTTAGAAACAGCTACGAGCAGTACTTC. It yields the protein CSARVRNSYEQYF.

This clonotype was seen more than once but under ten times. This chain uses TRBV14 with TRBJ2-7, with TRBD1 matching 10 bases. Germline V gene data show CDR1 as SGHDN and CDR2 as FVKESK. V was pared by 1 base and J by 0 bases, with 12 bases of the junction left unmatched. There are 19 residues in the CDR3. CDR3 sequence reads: CASSQGGTGEWLSSYEQYF. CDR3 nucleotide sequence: TGTGCCAGCAGCCAAGGTGGGACAGGGGAATGGTTAAGCTCCTACGAGCAGTACTTC.

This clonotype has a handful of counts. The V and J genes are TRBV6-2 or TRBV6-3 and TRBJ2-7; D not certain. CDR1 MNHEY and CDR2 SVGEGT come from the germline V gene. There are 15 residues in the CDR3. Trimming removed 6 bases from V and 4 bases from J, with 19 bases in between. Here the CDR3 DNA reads TGTGCCAGCAGCCACTCGTCGGCTCGTGGGTACGAGCAGTACTTC. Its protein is CASSHSSARGYEQYF.

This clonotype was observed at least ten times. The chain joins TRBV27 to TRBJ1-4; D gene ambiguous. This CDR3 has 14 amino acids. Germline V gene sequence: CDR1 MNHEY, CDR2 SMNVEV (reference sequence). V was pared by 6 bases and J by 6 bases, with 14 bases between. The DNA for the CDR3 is TGTGCCAGCAGGAAGTCGTCCTCCTATGAAAAACTGTTTTTT. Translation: CASRKSSSYEKLFF. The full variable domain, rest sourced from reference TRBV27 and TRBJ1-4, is EAQVTQNPRYLITVTGKKLTVTCSQNMNHEYMSWYRQDPGLGLRQIYYSMNVEVTDKGDVPEGYKVSRKEKRNFPLILESPSPNQTSLYFCASRKSSSYEKLFFGSGTQLSVL.

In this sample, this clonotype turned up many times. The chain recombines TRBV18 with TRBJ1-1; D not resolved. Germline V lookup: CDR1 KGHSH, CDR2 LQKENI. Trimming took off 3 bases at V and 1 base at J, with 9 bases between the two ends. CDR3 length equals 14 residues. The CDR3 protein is CASSPLGTNTEAFF. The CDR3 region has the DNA TGTGCCAGCTCACCTCTGGGCACGAACACTGAAGCTTTCTTT.

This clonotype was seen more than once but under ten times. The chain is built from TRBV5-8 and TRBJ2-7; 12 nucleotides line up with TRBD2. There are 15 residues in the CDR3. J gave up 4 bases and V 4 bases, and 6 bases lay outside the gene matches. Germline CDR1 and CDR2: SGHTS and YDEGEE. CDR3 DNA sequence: TGTGCCAGCAGCGGTTGGACTAGCGGGGAGTACGAGCAGTACTTC. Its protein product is CASSGWTSGEYEQYF.

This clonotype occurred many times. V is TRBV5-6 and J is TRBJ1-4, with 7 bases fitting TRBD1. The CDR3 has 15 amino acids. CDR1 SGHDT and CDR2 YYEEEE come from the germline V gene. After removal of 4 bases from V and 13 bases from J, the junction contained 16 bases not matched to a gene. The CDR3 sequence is CASSRLTGQGSRLFF. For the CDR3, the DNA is TGTGCCAGCAGCCGATTGACAGGGCAGGGGTCCAGACTGTTTTTT.

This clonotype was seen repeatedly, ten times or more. CDR3 DNA: TGTGCCAGCAGTTTGCGGGATGAGCTCGAGCAGTACTTC. Amino acid sequence: CASSLRDELEQYF. The J gene is TRBJ2-7, the V gene TRBV12-3 or TRBV12-4; D is possibly TRBD2 (6 bases). V lost 3 bases and J lost 6, with 12 bases in between. The CDR3 spans 13 residues.

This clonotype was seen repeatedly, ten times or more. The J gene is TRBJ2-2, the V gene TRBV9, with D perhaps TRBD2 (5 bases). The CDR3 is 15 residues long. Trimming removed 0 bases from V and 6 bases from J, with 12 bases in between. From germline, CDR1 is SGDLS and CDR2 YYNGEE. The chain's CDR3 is CASSVDGEMAGELFF. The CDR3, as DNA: TGTGCCAGCAGCGTAGATGGGGAGATGGCCGGGGAGCTGTTTTTT.

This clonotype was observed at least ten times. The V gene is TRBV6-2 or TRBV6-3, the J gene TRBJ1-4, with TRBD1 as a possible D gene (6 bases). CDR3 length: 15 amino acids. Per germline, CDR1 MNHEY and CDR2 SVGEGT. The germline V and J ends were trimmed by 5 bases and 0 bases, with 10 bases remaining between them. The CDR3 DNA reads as TGTGCCAGCAGTATTGGACAGTCAACTAATGAAAAACTGTTTTTT. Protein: CASSIGQSTNEKLFF.

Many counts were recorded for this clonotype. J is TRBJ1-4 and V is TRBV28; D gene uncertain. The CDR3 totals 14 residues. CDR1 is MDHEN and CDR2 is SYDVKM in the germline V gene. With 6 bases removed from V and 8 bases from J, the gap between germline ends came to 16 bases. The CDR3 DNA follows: TGTGCCAGCAGATTGGTAGGAAGTGAAGAAAAACTGTTTTTT. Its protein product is CASRLVGSEEKLFF.

The CDR3 loop reads CASSFRAARYYNSPLHF. The DNA for the CDR3 is TGTGCCAGCAGCTTTCGGGCAGCCCGATACTATAATTCACCCCTCCACTTT. The rearrangement joins TRBV11-2 to TRBJ1-6; D unclear. Trimming left V 3 bases short and J 3 bases short, with 15 bases between. The CDR3 sequence is 17 residues long. CDR1 and CDR2 (germline): SGHAT, FQNNGV.

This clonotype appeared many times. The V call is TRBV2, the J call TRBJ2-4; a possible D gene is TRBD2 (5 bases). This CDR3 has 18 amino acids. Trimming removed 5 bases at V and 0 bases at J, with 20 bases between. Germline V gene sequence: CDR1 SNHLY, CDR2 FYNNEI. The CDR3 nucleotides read TGTGCCAGCAGTTACTGGACCCCGGGGATTTTAGCCAAAAACATTCAGTACTTC. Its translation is CASSYWTPGILAKNIQYF.

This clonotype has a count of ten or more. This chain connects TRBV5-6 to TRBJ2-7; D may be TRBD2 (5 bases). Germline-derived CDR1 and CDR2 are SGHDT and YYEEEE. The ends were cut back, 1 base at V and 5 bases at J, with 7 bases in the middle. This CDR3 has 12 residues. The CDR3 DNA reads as TGTGCCAGCAGCTTGTACGGGGACGAGCAGTACTTC. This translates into CASSLYGDEQYF.

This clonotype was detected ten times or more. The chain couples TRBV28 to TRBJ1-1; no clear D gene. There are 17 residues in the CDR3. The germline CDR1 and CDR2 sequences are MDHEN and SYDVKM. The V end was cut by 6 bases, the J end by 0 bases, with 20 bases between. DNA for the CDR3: TGTGCCAGCAGAATCCAACTCGGAGGCCAAATGAACACTGAAGCTTTCTTT. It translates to CASRIQLGGQMNTEAFF.

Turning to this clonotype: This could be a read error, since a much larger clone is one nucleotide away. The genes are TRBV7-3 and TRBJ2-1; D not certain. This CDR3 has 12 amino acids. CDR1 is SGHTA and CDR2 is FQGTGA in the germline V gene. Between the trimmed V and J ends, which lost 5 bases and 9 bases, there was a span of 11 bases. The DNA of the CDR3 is TGTGCCAGCAGCAACCGGAAGGGTGAGCAGTTCTTC. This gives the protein CASSNRKGEQFF.